This is a list of T cell receptor beta chains from one sample in a study of blood T cell repertoires in COVID-19. The data were produced by immunoSEQ multiplex PCR, yet TCRdb's version contains in-frame clones alone and is incomplete. This table holds roughly 260,000 clones, roughly 86% found once. Sequencing used PBMCs or T cells enriched from blood (not recorded which). The receptors were gathered from a woman aged 18-30 years who had recovered from COVID-19. The CDR3 runs from the conserved cysteine through the conserved F or W. Each record gives: D gene, V gene, J gene, CDR3 protein. D genes are given only for firm matches.

d_call: TRBD1
v_call: TRBV27
j_call: TRBJ2-7
cdr3_aa: CASKDRGQAYEQYF

d_call: TRBD2
v_call: TRBV3-1/TRBV3-2
j_call: TRBJ2-7
cdr3_aa: CASSRGRQGGYEQYF

d_call: NA
v_call: TRBV28
j_call: TRBJ1-2
cdr3_aa: CASSLAPPYGYTF

d_call: NA
v_call: TRBV29-1
j_call: TRBJ2-2
cdr3_aa: CSVDGLSSEGELFF

d_call: NA
v_call: TRBV3-1/TRBV3-2
j_call: TRBJ1-1
cdr3_aa: CASSLTDRNTEAFF

d_call: NA
v_call: TRBV2
j_call: TRBJ1-3
cdr3_aa: CASSVNRASGNTIYF

d_call: TRBD2
v_call: TRBV3-1/TRBV3-2
j_call: TRBJ2-3
cdr3_aa: CASSQATSGAGGTQYF

d_call: NA
v_call: TRBV6-5
j_call: TRBJ1-6
cdr3_aa: CASSYRHSSHSPLHF

d_call: TRBD1
v_call: TRBV29-1
j_call: TRBJ1-2
cdr3_aa: CSVETGGSYGYTF

d_call: NA
v_call: TRBV11-1
j_call: TRBJ2-3
cdr3_aa: CASSLRAVGTDTQYF

d_call: TRBD2
v_call: TRBV10-1
j_call: TRBJ2-7
cdr3_aa: CASFDREVSSYEQYF

d_call: TRBD1
v_call: TRBV25-1
j_call: TRBJ1-2
cdr3_aa: CASSRDRGFYTF

d_call: TRBD2
v_call: TRBV30
j_call: TRBJ2-5
cdr3_aa: CAWSRGSGGSLETQYF

d_call: TRBD1
v_call: TRBV29-1
j_call: TRBJ1-1
cdr3_aa: CSVRPLTGFEAFF

d_call: NA
v_call: TRBV9
j_call: TRBJ1-3
cdr3_aa: CASSPLSGGAGNTIYF

d_call: TRBD1
v_call: TRBV28
j_call: TRBJ2-3
cdr3_aa: CATQAGGAGTDTQYF

d_call: TRBD1
v_call: TRBV5-6
j_call: TRBJ1-1
cdr3_aa: CASSAGQGAEAFF

d_call: TRBD2
v_call: TRBV18
j_call: TRBJ2-3
cdr3_aa: CASSPLGLAVSSTDTQYF

d_call: TRBD1
v_call: TRBV5-4
j_call: TRBJ1-2
cdr3_aa: CASSPKDRGHYGYTF

d_call: TRBD2
v_call: TRBV13
j_call: TRBJ2-3
cdr3_aa: CASSLAASGGSDTQYF

d_call: TRBD1
v_call: TRBV6-5
j_call: TRBJ2-1
cdr3_aa: CASSGTGWGNEQFF

d_call: TRBD1
v_call: TRBV2
j_call: TRBJ1-4
cdr3_aa: CASILRTGTSEKLFF

d_call: TRBD2
v_call: TRBV7-2
j_call: TRBJ2-1
cdr3_aa: CASSVQRGLYNEQFF

d_call: TRBD1
v_call: TRBV4-3
j_call: TRBJ2-7
cdr3_aa: CASSQDAPPTGTPYEQYF

d_call: NA
v_call: TRBV6-5
j_call: TRBJ2-7
cdr3_aa: CASTPTRQVGYEQYF

d_call: NA
v_call: TRBV7-2
j_call: TRBJ2-1
cdr3_aa: CASSLAGGAVNEQFF

d_call: NA
v_call: TRBV5-4
j_call: TRBJ2-2
cdr3_aa: CASSLITGLRNTGELFF

d_call: TRBD1
v_call: TRBV6-5
j_call: TRBJ1-5
cdr3_aa: CASSRDRENQPQHF

d_call: NA
v_call: TRBV4-1
j_call: TRBJ2-3
cdr3_aa: CASSPRHLSTDTQYF

d_call: TRBD1
v_call: TRBV15
j_call: TRBJ2-2
cdr3_aa: CATSRGQGGELFF

d_call: NA
v_call: TRBV2
j_call: TRBJ1-2
cdr3_aa: CASNPGQKLGYTF

d_call: TRBD1
v_call: TRBV7-8
j_call: TRBJ1-6
cdr3_aa: CAATRDSENSPLHF

d_call: NA
v_call: TRBV13
j_call: TRBJ1-1
cdr3_aa: CASSLVSEFNTEAFF

d_call: NA
v_call: TRBV15
j_call: TRBJ2-5
cdr3_aa: CATSRDRFAQETQYF

d_call: TRBD1
v_call: TRBV19
j_call: TRBJ1-5
cdr3_aa: CASTPGQRNQPQHF

d_call: NA
v_call: TRBV23-1
j_call: TRBJ1-6
cdr3_aa: CASSQSYLTKSYSPLHF

d_call: NA
v_call: TRBV5-6
j_call: TRBJ2-2
cdr3_aa: CASSHSIPGELFF

d_call: NA
v_call: TRBV19
j_call: TRBJ2-2
cdr3_aa: CASRGENTGELFF

d_call: NA
v_call: TRBV27
j_call: TRBJ1-6
cdr3_aa: CASGGADSYNSPLHF

d_call: NA
v_call: TRBV5-1
j_call: TRBJ1-3
cdr3_aa: CASSLAPGSGNTIYF

d_call: NA
v_call: TRBV2
j_call: TRBJ2-1
cdr3_aa: CASRTIRDISYNEQFF

d_call: TRBD1
v_call: TRBV5-4
j_call: TRBJ2-1
cdr3_aa: CASSNRQGDNEQFF

d_call: NA
v_call: TRBV28
j_call: TRBJ2-6
cdr3_aa: CASSFRLGSGANVLTF

d_call: NA
v_call: TRBV6-5
j_call: TRBJ1-6
cdr3_aa: CASKRELNSPLHF

d_call: NA
v_call: TRBV10-1
j_call: TRBJ2-1
cdr3_aa: CASSYDYEVPNEQFF

d_call: TRBD1
v_call: TRBV7-8
j_call: TRBJ2-1
cdr3_aa: CASSPHPQGSEQFF

d_call: TRBD1
v_call: TRBV7-8
j_call: TRBJ2-3
cdr3_aa: CASSLEGQGTDTQYF

d_call: TRBD1
v_call: TRBV6-2/TRBV6-3
j_call: TRBJ1-2
cdr3_aa: CASSYSLGQGDYTF

d_call: NA
v_call: TRBV19
j_call: TRBJ1-5
cdr3_aa: CASSKRRPRDRNNQPQHF

d_call: TRBD2
v_call: TRBV7-9
j_call: TRBJ2-2
cdr3_aa: CASSLASGGTGELFF

d_call: NA
v_call: TRBV10-3
j_call: TRBJ2-6
cdr3_aa: CAIRRTETNSGANVLTF

d_call: TRBD1
v_call: TRBV11-1
j_call: TRBJ1-2
cdr3_aa: CASSLGDRPYGYTF

d_call: NA
v_call: TRBV7-2
j_call: TRBJ1-1
cdr3_aa: CASSRGAGWNTEAFF

d_call: NA
v_call: TRBV5-8
j_call: TRBJ1-1
cdr3_aa: CASSLSLYGNTEAFF

d_call: NA
v_call: TRBV24-1
j_call: TRBJ2-1
cdr3_aa: CATSDNLPPFSRRYNEQFF